One sample yielded the 21 T cell receptor beta chains listed below, sequenced in a study of T-cell reconstitution after alpha-beta-depleted transplantation in children. Using unique molecular identifiers, the investigators prepared the TCRbeta library. TCRdb called the PCR reads again in MiXCR, with one record for every CDR3 protein. The table has fewer than 750,000 distinct CDR3 sequences, about a quarter seen once. The sequencing here drew on PBMCs, taken before TCRalphabeta/CD19-depleted stem cell transplant. These receptors all stem from a boy less than two years old with Wiskott-Aldrich syndrome, due to receive a stem cell transplant.

This clonotype turned up a few times. This sequence joins TRBV10-3 and TRBJ1-1, with D maybe TRBD1 (5 bases). The germline V and J ends were trimmed by 6 bases and 5 bases, with 10 bases remaining between them. In germline, CDR1 is ENHRY, CDR2 SYGVKD. The CDR3 has 12 residues. CDR3 nucleotides: TGTGCCATCAGGCAGGGAAGTACTGAAGCTTTCTTT. As protein: CAIRQGSTEAFF.

The rearrangement uses TRBV12-3 or TRBV12-4 and TRBJ2-2; no definite D call. Trimming removed 0 bases from V and 7 bases from J, with 9 bases in between. CDR3 length equals 14 residues. CDR3 sequence (DNA): TGTGCCAGCAGTTTAGCCTTCAGGAACGGGGAGCTGTTTTTT. This translates into CASSLAFRNGELFF.

The chain links TRBV12-3 or TRBV12-4 to TRBJ2-1; D possibly corresponds to TRBD2 (6 bases). V lost 2 bases to trimming and J lost 7 bases, with 9 bases between them. The CDR3 totals 13 residues. In DNA form, the CDR3 reads TGTGCCAGCAGTTTAAGCGGGCGGAATGAGCAGTTCTTC. Its translation: CASSLSGRNEQFF.

Worth noting for this clonotype: At one of its ends the junction is not consistent with the germline gene, which may arise from a read error. J is TRBJ2-3 and V is TRBV24-1; a weak D match, TRBD1 (6 bases). In germline, CDR1 is KGHDR, CDR2 SFDVKD. The CDR3 extends over 12 amino acids. CDR3 amino acids: CATGQSTDTRYF. DNA of the CDR3: TGTGCCACCGGACAGAGCACAGATACGCGGTATTTT.

Regarding this clonotype: At one boundary the junction diverges from the germline segment, which might be a read error. The CDR3 is CASSQGSTGVF. The CDR3 DNA is TGTGCCAGCAGCCAAGGAAGTACAGGGGTTTTC. The chain couples TRBV3-1 to TRBJ2-7; 7 bases fit TRBD1. The CDR3 has 11 residues. Looked up from germline, CDR1 is LGHDT and CDR2 is YNNKEL (reference sequence).

The V gene is TRBV7-9, the J gene TRBJ1-2; D unresolved. Per germline, CDR1 SEHNR and CDR2 FQNEAQ (reference sequence). Trimming took off 0 bases at V and 4 bases at J, with 9 bases between the two ends. The CDR3 is 14 residues long. Here the CDR3 DNA reads TGTGCCAGCAGCTTAGCGGGGAAGCTCTATGGCTACACCTTC. This sequence encodes CASSLAGKLYGYTF. The variable domain in full, with the rest retrieved from reference TRBV7-9 and TRBJ1-2, is DTGVSQNPRHKITKRGQNVTFRCDPISEHNRLYWYRQTLGQGPEFLTYFQNEAQLEKSRLLSDRFSAERPKGSFSTLEIQRTEQGDSAMYLCASSLAGKLYGYTFGSGTRLTVV.

This chain joins TRBV5-5 and TRBJ2-7, with D perhaps assigned TRBD1 or TRBD2 (6 bases each). With 4 bases removed from V and 4 bases from J, the gap between germline ends came to 15 bases. The CDR3 length is 14 residues. The germline gives CDR1 SGHKS, CDR2 YYEKEE (reference sequence). CDR3 DNA: TGTGCCAGCAGCCTCCCGACGGGGGCGTACGAGCAGTACTTC. Translating it yields CASSLPTGAYEQYF. Drawing the rest from reference TRBV5-5 and TRBJ2-7, the complete variable domain is DAGVTQSPTHLIKTRGQQVTLRCSPISGHKSVSWYQQVLGQGPQFIFQYYEKEERGRGNFPDRFSARQFPNYSSELNVNALLLGDSALYLCASSLPTGAYEQYFGPGTRLTVT.

The chain joins TRBV20-1 to TRBJ2-1; 9 bases map to TRBD2. The junction had 9 bases not matched to a gene; V was cut back by 6 bases and J by 0 bases. This CDR3 spans 16 amino acids. The germline V gene has CDR1 DFQATT and CDR2 SNEGSKA (reference sequence). The CDR3 loop is CSAVETSGFSYNEQFF. In DNA form, the CDR3 reads TGCAGTGCGGTCGAGACTAGCGGATTCTCCTACAATGAGCAGTTCTTC.

J is TRBJ2-5 and V is TRBV7-9; tentative D call: TRBD2 (6 bases). Per germline, CDR1 SEHNR and CDR2 FQNEAQ (reference sequence). V lost 6 bases to trimming and J lost 5 bases, with 19 bases between them. This CDR3 region has 15 residues. The CDR3 nucleotides are TGTGCCAGCAGTACTGACGGGAGCGGATTCGAGACCCAGTACTTC. Protein: CASSTDGSGFETQYF.

This chain connects TRBV20-1 to TRBJ2-3, with 10 bases lining up with TRBD2. The V gene end was trimmed by 3 bases and the J gene end by 0 bases; junction bases not matched to a gene: 3. The length of the CDR3 is 15 residues. Germline CDR1 reads DFQATT; CDR2 reads SNEGSKA (reference sequence). The CDR3: CSASPSGSSTDTQYF. CDR3 in DNA: TGCAGTGCTAGCCCTAGCGGGAGTAGCACAGATACGCAGTATTTT.

A few counts support this clonotype. V usage is TRBV27 and J usage is TRBJ1-1, with TRBD1 identical over 7 bases. Germline CDR1 reads MNHEY; CDR2 reads SMNVEV (reference sequence). This CDR3 is 13 amino acids long. V dropped 5 bases and J dropped 8; count of bases not matched to a gene: 8. The CDR3 DNA follows: TGTGCCAGCAGTGGCCTGGGACAGAGAGAAGCTTTCTTT. Its protein product is CASSGLGQREAFF.

In its sample, this clonotype was seen a few times. The V and J genes are TRBV2 and TRBJ2-1; 7 nucleotides agree with TRBD1. Germline V gene data show CDR1 as SNHLY and CDR2 as FYNNEI. This CDR3 has 16 residues. Trimming at V came to 6 bases and at J to 0 bases, leaving 8 bases not matched to a gene. CDR3 residues: CASSPLGQLSYNEQFF. Written as DNA, the CDR3 is TGTGCCAGCAGCCCCCTGGGACAGCTCTCCTACAATGAGCAGTTCTTC.

This clonotype was picked up a small number of times. V gene TRBV14 combines with J gene TRBJ1-6, with D hard to call. Germline values: CDR1 SGHDN, CDR2 FVKESK. The CDR3 spans 13 residues. Deletions cut 2 bases from V and 9 bases from J, with 8 bases between. CDR3 nucleotides: TGTGCCAGCAGCCAATATCCCCTTTCACCCCTCCACTTT. This gives the protein CASSQYPLSPLHF.

This clonotype appeared a few times. This chain uses TRBV18 with TRBJ2-6; no clear D. The CDR3 is made up of 17 amino acids. CDR1 and CDR2 (germline): KGHSH, LQKENI. Between the trimmed V and J ends, which lost 5 bases and 0 bases, there was a span of 14 bases. CDR3 sequence: CASSTPGLTSGANVLTF. CDR3 sequence (DNA): TGTGCCAGCTCAACGCCAGGTTTAACCTCTGGGGCCAACGTCCTGACTTTC.

The chain combines TRBV28 with TRBJ2-7; 8 bases align to TRBD2. Germline CDR1 and CDR2: MDHEN and SYDVKM. This CDR3 contains 18 residues. The J segment lost 0 bases and the V segment lost 4 bases, leaving 14 bases of the junction unmatched. The chain's CDR3 is CASSSLLLAGFPSYEQYF. The CDR3 nucleotides are TGTGCCAGCAGTTCCCTCTTGTTAGCGGGATTCCCCTCCTACGAGCAGTACTTC.

This clonotype was recorded a few times. The chain uses TRBV28 and TRBJ2-7, with no clear D. Per the germline V gene, CDR1 is MDHEN and CDR2 is SYDVKM. V shed 1 base and J shed 6 bases, with 16 bases lying between them. This CDR3 spans 15 amino acids. The CDR3 DNA follows: TGTGCCAGCAGTTTATTAGGTCGCGGAGACGCCGAGCAGTACTTC. It translates to CASSLLGRGDAEQYF.

The chain links TRBV11-2 to TRBJ1-1; D remains ambiguous. Germline V CDR1 and CDR2: SGHAT, FQNNGV. This CDR3 spans 14 amino acids. Trimming left V 3 bases short and J 8 bases short, with 16 bases between. In DNA form, the CDR3 reads TGTGCCAGCAGCTTGCCGAGCAGGCCCCTAGAAGCTTTCTTT. Translated, it gives CASSLPSRPLEAFF. Based on the CDR3 plus reference TRBV11-2 and TRBJ1-1, the full variable domain is EAGVAQSPRYKIIEKRQSVAFWCNPISGHATLYWYQQILGQGPKLLIQFQNNGVVDDSQLPKDRFSAERLKGVDSTLKIQPAKLEDSAVYLCASSLPSRPLEAFFGQGTRLTVV.

This sequence joins TRBV7-8 and TRBJ1-5, with 7 positions matching TRBD1. CDR3 length equals 17 residues. CDR1 and CDR2 from the germline V gene are SGHVS and FQNEAQ. V was pared by 0 bases and J by 0 bases, with 5 bases of the junction left unmatched. In DNA, the CDR3 is TGTGCCAGCAGCTTAGCGGGGACAGCCACTAGCAATCAGCCCCAGCATTTT. Residues: CASSLAGTATSNQPQHF.

This rearrangement joins TRBV15 to TRBJ2-3, with 8 bases aligning to TRBD2. The V segment lost 0 bases and the J segment 3 bases; nucleotides outside the gene matches: 2. The length of the CDR3 is 15 residues. Germline V gives CDR1 LNHNV, CDR2 YYDKDF (reference sequence). CDR3 in amino acids: CATSRERLATDTQYF. As DNA, the CDR3 is TGTGCCACCAGCAGAGAGCGACTAGCGACAGATACGCAGTATTTT. The whole variable domain, filled in from reference TRBV15 and TRBJ2-3, reads DAMVIQNPRYQVTQFGKPVTLSCSQTLNHNVMYWYQQKSSQAPKLLFHYYDKDFNNEADTPDNFQSRRPNTSFCFLDIRSPGLGDTAMYLCATSRERLATDTQYFGPGTRLTVL.

The chain is built from TRBV5-1 and TRBJ2-3; TRBD2 matches at 7 bases. Germline V gene data show CDR1 as SGHRS and CDR2 as YFSETQ. Trimming at V came to 1 base and at J to 4 bases, leaving 6 bases not matched to a gene. The CDR3 contains 15 residues. CDR3 sequence reads: CASSLSLAGADTQYF. The CDR3 DNA sequence: TGCGCCAGCAGCTTGTCTCTGGCGGGAGCAGATACGCAGTATTTT.

This chain joins TRBV20-1 and TRBJ2-1, with a tentative D call TRBD1 (6 bases). V lost 2 bases and J lost 3, with 14 bases in between. There are 15 residues in the CDR3. CDR1 and CDR2 from the germline V gene are DFQATT and SNEGSKA (reference sequence). The CDR3 DNA reads TGCAGTGCTAGAAGATTCTGGGGACACTACAATGAGCAGTTCTTC. Residues: CSARRFWGHYNEQFF.